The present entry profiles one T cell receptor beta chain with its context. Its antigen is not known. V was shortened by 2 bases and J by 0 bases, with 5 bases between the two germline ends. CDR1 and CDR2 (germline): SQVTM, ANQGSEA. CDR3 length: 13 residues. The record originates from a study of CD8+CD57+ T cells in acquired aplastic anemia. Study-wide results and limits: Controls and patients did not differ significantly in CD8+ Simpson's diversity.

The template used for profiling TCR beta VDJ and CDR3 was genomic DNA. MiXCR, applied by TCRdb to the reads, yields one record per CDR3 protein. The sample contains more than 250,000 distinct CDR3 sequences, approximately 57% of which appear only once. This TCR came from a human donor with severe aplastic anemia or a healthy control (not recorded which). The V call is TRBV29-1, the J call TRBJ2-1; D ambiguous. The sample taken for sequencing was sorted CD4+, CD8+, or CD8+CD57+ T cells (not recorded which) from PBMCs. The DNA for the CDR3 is TGCAGCGTTGAACACCACTCCTACAATGAGCAGTTCTTC. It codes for CSVEHHSYNEQFF.